Listed below are T cell receptor beta chains from one sample, sequenced in a study of human thymus T cells. TCRdb's copy holds only in-frame clones and misses some; the assay was immunoSEQ multiplex PCR. The sample holds roughly 120,000 clones, about 95% seen once. The sequenced sample was thymus tissue. The receptor set was obtained from a boy in the first two years of life with a congenital heart defect but otherwise immunologically healthy. The CDR3 runs from the conserved cysteine through the conserved F or W. The order of the fields is CDR3 DNA, CDR3 protein, clone size, J gene, CDR3 length, V gene, D gene. A D gene is named only where the DNA matches it firmly. Rows may omit the clone size; those that give it use once, few, many or a size class.

CDR3 DNA: TGTGCCAGCTCACCGAAGACAGGGCATGGCGGGGAGCTGTTTTTT
CDR3 protein: CASSPKTGHGGELFF
clone size: NA
J gene: TRBJ2-2
CDR3 length: 15
V gene: TRBV18
D gene: TRBD1

CDR3 DNA: TGTGCCAGCAGCGTGCAAACTAGCGGGGACCAAGAGACCCAGTACTTC
CDR3 protein: CASSVQTSGDQETQYF
clone size: once
J gene: TRBJ2-5
CDR3 length: 16
V gene: TRBV9
D gene: TRBD2

CDR3 DNA: TGTGCCAGCAGTTTATGCTCGGGAGATCTACTAGCGGGGGGCCCGGATGAGCAGTTCTTC
CDR3 protein: CASSLCSGDLLAGGPDEQFF
clone size: NA
J gene: TRBJ2-1
CDR3 length: 20
V gene: TRBV28
D gene: TRBD2

CDR3 DNA: TGTGCCAGCAGCTTGGTAGGGGTCCACTCTGGGGCCAACGTCCTGACTTTC
CDR3 protein: CASSLVGVHSGANVLTF
clone size: NA
J gene: TRBJ2-6
CDR3 length: 17
V gene: TRBV5-6
D gene: NA

CDR3 DNA: TGTGCCAGCAGCTTACGAGCGGACAGGGCGTCTGGAAACACCATATATTTT
CDR3 protein: CASSLRADRASGNTIYF
clone size: NA
J gene: TRBJ1-3
CDR3 length: 17
V gene: TRBV7-2
D gene: TRBD1

CDR3 DNA: TGTGCCAGCAGCCAATTGGGGGGTAGCACAGATACGCAGTATTTT
CDR3 protein: CASSQLGGSTDTQYF
clone size: NA
J gene: TRBJ2-3
CDR3 length: 15
V gene: TRBV4-2
D gene: NA

CDR3 DNA: TGCGCCAGCAGCCTAACGAGGCTTTCCAATGAGCAGTTCTTC
CDR3 protein: CASSLTRLSNEQFF
clone size: NA
J gene: TRBJ2-1
CDR3 length: 14
V gene: TRBV4-3
D gene: NA

CDR3 DNA: TGTGCCAGCAGCTCCTACGGGACTAGCGGGGGGGCGAGGGAGCAGTACTTC
CDR3 protein: CASSSYGTSGGAREQYF
clone size: NA
J gene: TRBJ2-7
CDR3 length: 17
V gene: TRBV11-1
D gene: TRBD2

CDR3 DNA: TGTGCCAGCAACCCCAGAGGGCGGATGTCCTACGAGCAGTACTTC
CDR3 protein: CASNPRGRMSYEQYF
clone size: NA
J gene: TRBJ2-7
CDR3 length: 15
V gene: TRBV28
D gene: NA

CDR3 DNA: TGTGCCAGCAGCCCCCGTGTCTATACCTTATCCTACGAGCAGTACTTC
CDR3 protein: CASSPRVYTLSYEQYF
clone size: once
J gene: TRBJ2-7
CDR3 length: 16
V gene: TRBV7-2
D gene: NA

CDR3 DNA: TGTGCCAGCAGTTACCCGAGAAGGGCTGAAGCTTTCTTT
CDR3 protein: CASSYPRRAEAFF
clone size: NA
J gene: TRBJ1-1
CDR3 length: 13
V gene: TRBV6-6
D gene: NA

CDR3 DNA: TGCGCCAGCAGGGGAAAGGCCGGGAATGAAAAACTGTTTTTT
CDR3 protein: CASRGKAGNEKLFF
clone size: NA
J gene: TRBJ1-4
CDR3 length: 14
V gene: TRBV10-1
D gene: NA

CDR3 DNA: TGTGCCAGCAGTGTACGGGACAAATACTACGAGCAGTACTTC
CDR3 protein: CASSVRDKYYEQYF
clone size: NA
J gene: TRBJ2-7
CDR3 length: 14
V gene: TRBV6-1
D gene: NA

CDR3 DNA: TGTGCCAGCAGTGAAGGAGTCATGGTAAGGTGCGAGCAGTACTTC
CDR3 protein: CASSEGVMVRCEQYF
clone size: NA
J gene: TRBJ2-7
CDR3 length: 15
V gene: TRBV6-1
D gene: NA

CDR3 DNA: TGTGCCAGCAGCGACAGAAGGTTCCTCCGCACAGATACGCAGTATTTT
CDR3 protein: CASSDRRFLRTDTQYF
clone size: NA
J gene: TRBJ2-3
CDR3 length: 16
V gene: TRBV5-6
D gene: NA

CDR3 DNA: TGCGCCAGCAGCCCAGGAAAAAGACAAGCCATGAACACTGAAGCTTTCTTT
CDR3 protein: CASSPGKRQAMNTEAFF
clone size: NA
J gene: TRBJ1-1
CDR3 length: 17
V gene: TRBV4-3
D gene: NA

CDR3 DNA: TGTGCCACCAGCAGAGCCTTTGGATGGCGTGTCGACACTGAAGCTTTCTTT
CDR3 protein: CATSRAFGWRVDTEAFF
clone size: once
J gene: TRBJ1-1
CDR3 length: 17
V gene: TRBV15
D gene: NA

CDR3 DNA: TGTGCCAGCAGCGTGGGACAGGGGGCGGAAACTGAAGCTTTCTTT
CDR3 protein: CASSVGQGAETEAFF
clone size: NA
J gene: TRBJ1-1
CDR3 length: 15
V gene: TRBV9
D gene: TRBD1

CDR3 DNA: TGTGCCAGCAGCTTAGTAGCGGGGGGGCCTTCGAACAATGAGCAGTTCTTC
CDR3 protein: CASSLVAGGPSNNEQFF
clone size: NA
J gene: TRBJ2-1
CDR3 length: 17
V gene: TRBV7-2
D gene: TRBD2

CDR3 DNA: TGCAGCGTTGAAGATCGTTGGGGACAGGGAGAGACCCAGTACTTC
CDR3 protein: CSVEDRWGQGETQYF
clone size: NA
J gene: TRBJ2-5
CDR3 length: 15
V gene: TRBV29-1
D gene: TRBD1

CDR3 DNA: TGTGCCAGCAGCCCCGACACTGAAGCTTTCTTT
CDR3 protein: CASSPDTEAFF
clone size: once
J gene: TRBJ1-1
CDR3 length: 11
V gene: TRBV7-2
D gene: NA

CDR3 DNA: TGTGCCAGCAGCAAGCTAACCTTC
CDR3 protein: CASSKLTF
clone size: NA
J gene: TRBJ1-2
CDR3 length: 8
V gene: TRBV7-9
D gene: NA

CDR3 DNA: TGTGCCAGCACAGCCCATGAGACAGGACACAATGAGCAGTTCTTC
CDR3 protein: CASTAHETGHNEQFF
clone size: NA
J gene: TRBJ2-1
CDR3 length: 15
V gene: TRBV11-2
D gene: NA

CDR3 DNA: TGTGCCAGCAGTTTGGCCAACTCCTCGCGGTGGGGCTACACCTTC
CDR3 protein: CASSLANSSRWGYTF
clone size: NA
J gene: TRBJ1-2
CDR3 length: 15
V gene: TRBV27
D gene: NA

CDR3 DNA: TGTGCCAGCAGTGACTTTGCAGAGACCCAGTACTTC
CDR3 protein: CASSDFAETQYF
clone size: once
J gene: TRBJ2-5
CDR3 length: 12
V gene: TRBV2
D gene: NA

CDR3 DNA: TGTGCCAGCGCCCCGGGCCCACCCTTCTATGGCTACACCTTC
CDR3 protein: CASAPGPPFYGYTF
clone size: NA
J gene: TRBJ1-2
CDR3 length: 14
V gene: TRBV6-1
D gene: NA

CDR3 DNA: TGCGCCAGCAGCCAAGATCGTGAGGGGAACACCAAAAACATTCAGTACTTC
CDR3 protein: CASSQDREGNTKNIQYF
clone size: NA
J gene: TRBJ2-4
CDR3 length: 17
V gene: TRBV4-1
D gene: NA

CDR3 DNA: TGCGCCAGCAGCCTCGGAGGGGGGGCGCGACTGAAAGTTGAAGCTTTCTTT
CDR3 protein: CASSLGGGARLKVEAFF
clone size: NA
J gene: TRBJ1-1
CDR3 length: 17
V gene: TRBV5-1
D gene: NA